The 10 T cell receptor beta chains given below trace back to one sample, sequenced in a study of OX40 agonist ivuxolimab in advanced cancers. The repertoire was sequenced with immunoSEQ multiplex PCR; TCRdb's copy has only in-frame clones and lacks some. The sample lists roughly 48,000 clones; 80% to 90% were seen once. Source: CD4+ or CD8+ T cells sorted from blood, taken in a trial of the OX40 agonist ivuxolimab. The receptors were sampled from an adult with an advanced solid tumor such as melanoma, head and neck, liver or kidney cancer.

The genes are TRBV4-3 and TRBJ2-2; no clear D gene. Germline CDR1 and CDR2: LGHNA and YSLEER. The length of the CDR3 is 20 residues. V lost 0 bases and J 4 bases, leaving 24 bases between the germline ends. The CDR3 region has the DNA TGCGCCAGCAGCCAAGAGATCGGTACGGGTTTTTCAGACCCCACCGGGGAGCTGTTTTTT. Translating gives CASSQEIGTGFSDPTGELFF.

This sequence joins TRBV28 and TRBJ2-2; a possible D gene is TRBD2 (5 bases). The CDR3 has 14 amino acids. The V gene lost 10 bases and the J gene lost 5 bases, with 17 bases spanning the gap. Looked up from germline, CDR1 is MDHEN and CDR2 is SYDVKM. The CDR3 coding sequence is TGTGCCACTTCGGCCCGGGGTTCAACCGGGGAGCTGTTTTTT. Its translation: CATSARGSTGELFF.

The chain employs TRBV27 and TRBJ2-7; 8 bases are shared with TRBD1. The CDR3 runs 15 residues. Germline trimming cut 1 base from V and 7 bases from J; bases unmatched to any gene: 9. Germline CDR1 reads MNHEY; CDR2 reads SMNVEV (reference sequence). The DNA for the CDR3 is TGTGCCAGCAGTTTATTGGGCCAGGGGGCGGAGGAGCAGTACTTC. It encodes CASSLLGQGAEEQYF.

The V gene is TRBV4-1, the J gene TRBJ1-1; D perhaps matches TRBD1 (5 bases). The V gene's germline CDR1 is MGHRA and CDR2 YSYEKL. The CDR3 covers 16 residues. Trimming pared 1 base from V and 0 bases from J, leaving 12 bases between. Here the CDR3 reads CASSQGYGGMNTEAFF. CDR3 bases: TGCGCCAGCAGCCAAGGTTACGGGGGGATGAACACTGAAGCTTTCTTT.

V usage is TRBV6-1 and J usage is TRBJ2-7; TRBD1 matches 7 bases. Trimming took 1 base from V and 3 from J; bases not matched to a gene: 3. Germline loops: CDR1 MNHNS, CDR2 SASEGT. This CDR3 is 14 amino acids long. CDR3 coding DNA: TGTGCCAGCAGTGAAGGAGGGGGCGGCTACGAGCAGTACTTC. This encodes CASSEGGGGYEQYF.

This clone was detected only once. This chain joins TRBV7-6 and TRBJ2-5; D is tentatively TRBD1 or TRBD2 (5 bases each). The germline gives CDR1 SGHVS, CDR2 FNYEAQ. V lost 5 bases, J lost 2 bases, and 15 bases lay in between. This CDR3 has 15 amino acids. CDR3 in DNA: TGTGCCAGCAGCCTCTTTGGGGGATCACAAGAGACCCAGTACTTC. Protein sequence: CASSLFGGSQETQYF.

The chain uses TRBV9 and TRBJ2-2, with D possibly TRBD1 on 6 matching bases. V gave up 0 bases and J gave up 7 bases, with 10 bases separating them. Germline CDR1 is SGDLS and CDR2 is YYNGEE. The CDR3 is 14 residues long. The CDR3 DNA reads as TGTGCCAGCAGCGTAGGCAGGGGAAGCGGGGAGCTGTTTTTT. It specifies CASSVGRGSGELFF.

V gene TRBV4-3 combines with J gene TRBJ1-3; D is perhaps TRBD1 (6 bases). Per the germline V gene, CDR1 is LGHNA and CDR2 is YSLEER. The V end lost 0 bases, the J end lost 6 bases, and 9 bases lay between the germline ends. The CDR3 covers 14 residues. CDR3: CASSQERGANTIYF. Written as DNA, the CDR3 is TGCGCCAGCAGCCAAGAGAGGGGGGCAAACACCATATATTTT.

The chain uses TRBV4-3 and TRBJ2-2; D is unresolved. Germline CDR1 and CDR2: LGHNA and YSLEER. Trimming removed 3 bases at V and 6 bases at J, with 8 bases between. The CDR3 is made up of 13 amino acids. The CDR3 DNA follows: TGCGCCAGCAGCCAGAATGGGGCCGGGGAGCTGTTTTTT. Translating gives CASSQNGAGELFF.

This chain uses TRBV28 with TRBJ2-7; D remains ambiguous. The CDR3 loop spans 12 amino acids. V was pared by 7 bases and J by 7 bases, with 14 bases between. Germline values: CDR1 MDHEN, CDR2 SYDVKM. DNA for the CDR3: TGTGCCAGCAAACAGCCCTACTTGGAGCAGTACTTC. This gives the protein CASKQPYLEQYF.